Presented here are 30 T cell receptor beta chains from one specimen sequenced in a study of T cell responses to AZD1222 COVID-19 vaccine. The method was immunoSEQ multiplex PCR; TCRdb's version includes in-frame clones alone and lacks a portion of them. The sample has more than 75,000 clones; more than 70% are singletons. The sequencing here drew on peripheral blood, taken 28 days after the second AZD1222 dose. The receptors shown here come from an adult who received the AZD1222 COVID-19 vaccine.

V is TRBV7-8 and J is TRBJ2-3; 7 bases are shared with TRBD2. CDR1 and CDR2 from the germline V gene are SGHVS and FQNEAQ. The CDR3 is made up of 14 amino acids. V lost 8 bases to trimming and J lost 5 bases; unmatched junction nucleotides: 10. CDR3 sequence (DNA): TGTGCCAGCTCTTGGCGGGAGACTCGAGATACGCAGTATTTT. This sequence encodes CASSWRETRDTQYF.

The rearrangement links TRBV6-1 to TRBJ1-1, with a weak D call TRBD1 (6 bases). CDR1 and CDR2 (germline): MNHNS, SASEGT. CDR3 length: 16 residues. V gave up 4 bases and J gave up 0 bases, with 15 bases separating them. The CDR3 bases are TGTGCCAGCAGTGCAAACCCGACAGGAATGAACACTGAAGCTTTCTTT. This codes for CASSANPTGMNTEAFF.

The gene calls are TRBV18 and TRBJ1-6; D ambiguous. Trimming took 2 bases from V and 5 from J, leaving 19 bases between them. CDR3 size: 18 residues. Germline-derived CDR1 and CDR2 are KGHSH and LQKENI. In DNA, the CDR3 is TGTGCCAGCTCACCAAGGCGGAGACTGGGAACTGATAATTCACCCCTCCACTTT. It yields the protein CASSPRRRLGTDNSPLHF. Full variable domain (remainder filled in from reference TRBV18 and TRBJ1-6): NAGVMQNPRHLVRRRGQEARLRCSPMKGHSHVYWYRQLPEEGLKFMVYLQKENIIDESGMPKERFSAEFPKEGPSILRIQQVVRGDSAAYFCASSPRRRLGTDNSPLHFGNGTRLTVT.

This chain uses TRBV11-3 with TRBJ1-2; no definite D call. Trimming took off 1 base at V and 8 bases at J, with 14 bases between the two ends. CDR3 length: 14 residues. Germline CDR1 SGHNT, CDR2 YENEEA. This CDR3 is CASSLVPGVRGYTF. The DNA for the CDR3 is TGTGCCAGCAGCTTAGTGCCCGGGGTGAGGGGCTACACCTTC.

The chain recombines TRBV28 with TRBJ2-7; 12 bases map to TRBD2. The CDR3 is made up of 18 amino acids. The germline V gene encodes CDR1 MDHEN and CDR2 SYDVKM. Trimming took 5 bases from V and 5 from J; bases not matched to a gene: 16. In DNA form, the CDR3 reads TGTGCCAGCAGTGCCCCCCCTAGCGGGAGGGCCTCCGGCAACGAGCAGTACTTC. This gives the protein CASSAPPSGRASGNEQYF.

The chain carries TRBV19 and TRBJ1-1; D unclear. V lost 3 bases to trimming and J lost 2 bases, with 1 base between them. The CDR3 spans 11 residues. The germline V gene has CDR1 LNHDA and CDR2 SQIVND (reference sequence). The CDR3 is CASSINTEAFF. CDR3 coding DNA: TGTGCCAGTAGTATCAACACTGAAGCTTTCTTT.

This chain joins TRBV6-1 and TRBJ2-7, with 8 nucleotides matching TRBD1. Germline V gives CDR1 MNHNS, CDR2 SASEGT. The trim removed 2 bases at V and 0 bases at J, leaving 3 bases unmatched. The CDR3 is 15 amino acids. This CDR3 reads CASSERGQASYEQYF. The CDR3 DNA reads TGTGCCAGCAGTGAAAGGGGACAGGCCTCCTACGAGCAGTACTTC.

The rearrangement joins TRBV7-8 to TRBJ2-2; 9 nucleotides align to TRBD2. V was clipped by 0 bases and J by 1 base; unmatched bases: 6. CDR1 and CDR2 from the germline V gene are SGHVS and FQNEAQ. CDR3 length equals 18 residues. The CDR3: CASSLAPLLAGNTGELFF. The CDR3 DNA reads TGTGCCAGCAGCTTAGCGCCTTTACTAGCGGGGAACACCGGGGAGCTGTTTTTT.

J is TRBJ1-2 and V is TRBV7-8, with TRBD1 identical over 9 bases. The germline gives CDR1 SGHVS, CDR2 FQNEAQ. The CDR3 sequence is 13 residues long. V lost 5 bases to trimming and J lost 8 bases; unmatched junction nucleotides: 6. DNA for the CDR3: TGTGCCAGCAGCCTCGACAGGGGGGAGGGCTACACCTTC. This gives the protein CASSLDRGEGYTF.

This clone came up a few times. The V gene is TRBV27, the J gene TRBJ2-6; 9 nucleotides agree with TRBD2. The germline V gene has CDR1 MNHEY and CDR2 SMNVEV (reference sequence). The CDR3 length is 19 residues. Trimming at V came to 0 bases and at J to 0 bases, leaving 6 bases not matched to a gene. DNA of the CDR3: TGTGCCAGCAGTTTATCGGGGCTAGCGGGATCCTCTGGGGCCAACGTCCTGACTTTC. This codes for CASSLSGLAGSSGANVLTF.

This chain links TRBV6-5 with TRBJ1-1; TRBD1 might be the D (6 bases). CDR1 MNHEY and CDR2 SVGAGI come from the germline V gene. Trimming cost V 5 bases and J 1 base, with 8 bases left between them. The CDR3 loop spans 13 amino acids. In nucleotides, the CDR3 is TGTGCCAGCAGTCCAGGGGAGAACACTGAAGCTTTCTTT. Translating gives CASSPGENTEAFF.

J is TRBJ1-5 and V is TRBV7-2; D not certain. Germline CDR1 SGHTA, CDR2 FQGNSA. The ends were cut back, 2 bases at V and 7 bases at J, with 27 bases in the middle. The CDR3 totals 19 residues. CDR3 sequence (DNA): TGTGCCAGCAGCTTATACCCTCGGACCGGTATGGTCCTTTCACAGCCCCAGCATTTT. It is translated as CASSLYPRTGMVLSQPQHF.

The chain carries TRBV6-2 or TRBV6-3 and TRBJ2-1, with TRBD2 as a possible D gene (6 bases). Germline assignment: CDR1 MNHEY and CDR2 SVGEGT. The CDR3 spans 15 residues. V was pared by 5 bases and J by 7 bases, with 18 bases between. The CDR3 coding sequence is TGTGCCAGCAGTCCCCCTTGGAGCGGGCGAAATGAGCAGTTCTTC. This translates into CASSPPWSGRNEQFF.

This sequence joins TRBV29-1 and TRBJ2-7; D is perhaps TRBD1 (5 bases). Between the trimmed V and J ends, which lost 4 bases and 4 bases, there was a span of 17 bases. The CDR3 covers 14 residues. Germline CDR1 SQVTM, CDR2 ANQGSEA. The CDR3 spells CSVAQTALRYEQYF. DNA for the CDR3: TGCAGCGTTGCCCAGACAGCTTTGAGGTACGAGCAGTACTTC.

The J gene is TRBJ1-2, the V gene TRBV11-2; 7 bases fit TRBD1. J lost 6 bases, V lost 3 bases, and 4 bases had no gene match. There are 13 residues in the CDR3. Germline V gene sequence: CDR1 SGHAT, CDR2 FQNNGV. The chain's CDR3 is CASSFRDRDGYTF. The CDR3 coding sequence is TGTGCCAGCAGCTTCCGGGACAGAGATGGCTACACCTTC.

This clone has only a few counts. This chain joins TRBV6-2 or TRBV6-3 and TRBJ2-5; D may be TRBD2 (5 bases). V gave up 6 bases and J gave up 9 bases, with 20 bases separating them. CDR1 is MNHEY, CDR2 SVGEGT, per germline. This CDR3 comprises 14 residues. As DNA, the CDR3 is TGTGCCAGCAGCCAGTCGGACTCCACCCAGGCCCAGTACTTC. It translates to CASSQSDSTQAQYF.

CDR3 bases: TGTGCCTGGAGTATCGGGGCGAACACTGAAGCTTTCTTT. Its protein product is CAWSIGANTEAFF. The chain combines TRBV30 with TRBJ1-1, with D possibly matching TRBD1 (5 bases). The CDR3 covers 13 residues. Germline assignment: CDR1 GTSNPN and CDR2 SVGIG (reference sequence). The V gene lost 2 bases and the J gene lost 1 base, with 8 bases spanning the gap.

V is TRBV11-1 and J is TRBJ2-1; 7 bases line up with TRBD1. Germline CDR1 and CDR2: SGHAT and FQDESV (reference sequence). V lost 4 bases and J lost 8; bases outside the gene matches: 2. The CDR3 length is 12 residues. The CDR3 DNA reads as TGTGCCAGCAGCTCCGGGACAGATGAGCAGTTCTTC. Protein product: CASSSGTDEQFF.

The chain is built from TRBV29-1 and TRBJ2-3; D unresolved. V gave up 4 bases and J gave up 6 bases, with 14 bases separating them. Germline V gives CDR1 SQVTM, CDR2 ANQGSEA. The CDR3 consists of 13 residues. The CDR3 DNA follows: TGCAGCGTTGGGGCCCTCCGGGTCGATACGCAGTATTTT. This sequence encodes CSVGALRVDTQYF.

This chain connects TRBV27 to TRBJ1-2; 8 bases fit TRBD1. Germline loops: CDR1 MNHEY, CDR2 SMNVEV (reference sequence). The length of the CDR3 is 13 residues. J was trimmed by 4 bases and V by 2 bases; bases with no gene match: 0. CDR3 loop: CASSLTGGYGYTF. The CDR3 DNA reads as TGTGCCAGCAGTTTAACAGGGGGCTATGGCTACACCTTC.

A few counts support this clone. The chain recombines TRBV30 with TRBJ1-1; D is undetermined. Trimming removed 0 bases from V and 3 bases from J, with 11 bases in between. The germline CDR1 and CDR2 sequences are GTSNPN and SVGIG (reference sequence). This CDR3 is 14 amino acids long. In nucleotides, the CDR3 is TGTGCCTGGAGTGTACGTGTAGGGTACACTGAAGCTTTCTTT. Translation: CAWSVRVGYTEAFF.

This clone was observed a handful of times. This chain connects TRBV7-9 to TRBJ1-1; D is unclear. This CDR3 is 14 amino acids long. The germline V gene encodes CDR1 SEHNR and CDR2 FQNEAQ (reference sequence). With 7 bases removed from V and 4 bases from J, the gap between germline ends came to 16 bases. In DNA form, the CDR3 reads TGTGCCAGCACCGCGGGGAGGCCGAGCACTGAAGCTTTCTTT. This codes for CASTAGRPSTEAFF.

The chain recombines TRBV6-5 with TRBJ1-4, with a weak D call TRBD1 (5 bases). V lost 2 bases and J 5 bases, leaving 9 bases between the germline ends. The CDR3 spans 14 residues. From germline, CDR1 is MNHEY and CDR2 SVGAGI. CDR3 loop: CASSYGGINEKLFF. The CDR3 DNA follows: TGTGCCAGCAGTTACGGGGGTATAAATGAAAAACTGTTTTTT.

The chain has TRBV6-6 and TRBJ2-7, with 9 nucleotides matching TRBD1. Germline loops: CDR1 MNHNY, CDR2 SVGAGI (reference sequence). V was pared by 6 bases and J by 7 bases, with 10 bases of the junction left unmatched. The CDR3 runs to 14 residues. This CDR3 is CASRSGTGPGEQYF. The DNA of the CDR3 is TGTGCCAGCAGGTCCGGGACAGGGCCTGGGGAGCAGTACTTC.

The V call is TRBV6-2 or TRBV6-3, the J call TRBJ2-1; D possibly corresponds to TRBD2 (7 bases). Trimming removed 6 bases at V and 1 base at J, with 19 bases between. The CDR3 runs 17 residues. Per germline, CDR1 MNHEY and CDR2 SVGEGT. The CDR3 loop is CASSPGGGGGSYNEQFF. In DNA, the CDR3 is TGTGCCAGCAGCCCTGGAGGGGGGGGAGGGTCCTACAATGAGCAGTTCTTC.

This chain joins TRBV7-2 and TRBJ2-7; D is perhaps TRBD1 (5 bases). V was clipped by 3 bases and J by 1 base, with 7 bases between them. Germline V gene data show CDR1 as SGHTA and CDR2 as FQGNSA. The CDR3 contains 13 residues. The chain's CDR3 is CASSLRQSYEQYF. The CDR3 coding sequence is TGTGCCAGCAGCTTGCGACAGTCCTACGAGCAGTACTTC.

The table lists this clone with a count of one. V and J are TRBV28 and TRBJ2-4; 7 bases are a match to TRBD2. The CDR3 is 13 residues long. J was trimmed by 1 base and V by 9 bases; bases with no gene match: 3. Germline V gives CDR1 MDHEN, CDR2 SYDVKM. The CDR3 protein is CASSREAKNIQYF. As DNA, the CDR3 is TGTGCCAGTTCGCGGGAGGCCAAAAACATTCAGTACTTC.

The CDR3, as DNA: TGTGCCATCAGTGAGGTAGGGGCAGATACGCAGTATTTT. Translating it yields CAISEVGADTQYF. The J gene is TRBJ2-3, the V gene TRBV10-3; maybe TRBD1 (5 bases). In germline, CDR1 is ENHRY, CDR2 SYGVKD. Trimming pared 2 bases from V and 4 bases from J, leaving 7 bases between. The CDR3 covers 13 residues.

The V call is TRBV25-1, the J call TRBJ2-7, with 10 positions matching TRBD1. The germline V gene has CDR1 MGHDK and CDR2 SYGVNS. The CDR3 is 15 amino acids. Trimming took 4 bases from V and 0 from J; bases not matched to a gene: 3. The CDR3, as DNA: TGTGCCAGCAGTGCTAGACAGGGGGCCTCCTACGAGCAGTACTTC. It translates to CASSARQGASYEQYF.

The V and J genes are TRBV29-1 and TRBJ1-2; no clear D. The CDR3 covers 12 residues. Germline V gene sequence: CDR1 SQVTM, CDR2 ANQGSEA. V was clipped by 7 bases and J by 7 bases, with 16 bases between them. CDR3 coding DNA: TGCAGCGACTTAAACACCGTCCGTGGCTACACCTTC. Amino acids: CSDLNTVRGYTF.